This T cell receptor beta chain was found in a study of T cell repertoires in cytomegalovirus infection (dated by TCRdb to the late 2010s). Concerning the study at large: Because public TCR beta signatures pointed to carriage of CMV infection together with the matching HLA type, the HLA type of each donor mattered for the analysis. General study outcomes and caveats: In the ex vivo response, HLA-C-restricted CMV-specific TCR beta clonotypes were dominant, and in two of eight donors the single most frequent clonotype came from this HLA-C-restricted group. In both this cohort and an independent roughly 350-donor cohort, the cumulative frequency of public TCR beta family members distinguished carriers of CMV infection plus the relevant HLA type.

TCRdb names Illumina HiSeq 1500 as the instrument used. TCRdb reprocessed the public reads (quality trimming at Q25 with fastp, clone calling with MiXCR) and kept in-frame beta chains. Rows are combined by CDR3 protein, so each entry shows the most common genes and DNA. The sample includes about 680,000 distinct CDR3 sequences, with about 24% observed a single time. Roughly 8% of the sample goes to the ten largest clones. Trimming takes 6 bases from V and 7 bases from J, and the germline ends sit 10 bases apart. From a lookup of the germline V gene, CDR1 and CDR2 are ENHRY and SYGVKD. The CDR3 has 12 amino acids, counting the end cysteine and phenylalanine. Only CDR3 DNA remains: 36 bases, in frame from the first base. In regard to this clonotype: Its recognized antigen is unknown. The sample holds no much larger clone one base away, and base qualities are not on file.

The chain employs TRBV10-3 and TRBJ2-1, with a tentative D call of TRBD1 or TRBD2, each matching 5 bases. Material for sequencing was CD8+ T cells from PBMCs. The receptor was derived from a human donor in good health (CMV status not recorded). Some clones in this sample may be carry-over from other donors' samples. The CDR3 protein sequence reads: CAIRMRGNEQFF. The nucleotide sequence is given as TGTGCCATCAGAATGAGGGGAAATGAGCAGTTCTTC.